These 17 T cell receptor beta chains share one sample of origin, sequenced in a study of cytomegalovirus exposure and HLA in healthy donors. The PCR ran on 60 Vbeta and 13 Jbeta primers. This table comes from immunoSEQ multiplex PCR, and its TCRdb copy is limited to in-frame clones, with some not included. The data contain more than 110,000 clones, about four fifths of them seen just once; the ten biggest clones take up 2% to 2.5%. The sample comprised PBMCs. The receptors derive from a man in his thirties or forties in good health and CMV-seronegative.

This chain joins TRBV4-1 and TRBJ2-1; 14 bases align to TRBD2. The germline V gene has CDR1 MGHRA and CDR2 YSYEKL. CDR3 size: 16 residues. V gave up 4 bases and J gave up 8 bases; unmatched junction bases: 7. The CDR3 here is CASSRLGLAGADEQFF. In nucleotides, the CDR3 is TGCGCCAGCAGCCGCTTGGGACTAGCGGGAGCCGATGAGCAGTTCTTC.

This clone was found once. The rearrangement uses TRBV6-5 and TRBJ2-3, with no clear D. CDR1 is MNHEY, CDR2 SVGAGI, per germline. This CDR3 region has 12 residues. V lost 6 bases and J 2 bases, leaving 6 bases between the germline ends. CDR3 bases: TGTGCCAGCAGACAATCCACAGATACGCAGTATTTT. It encodes CASRQSTDTQYF.

The chain links TRBV29-1 to TRBJ2-5, with D perhaps TRBD2 (5 bases). The J call may be faulty, since TRBJ2-7 better matches the DNA end. CDR3 length: 14 amino acids. The germline CDR1 and CDR2 sequences are SQVTM and ANQGSEA. The CDR3 coding sequence is TGCAGCGTTGAAACCCCCGGACTGAACTACGAGCAGTACTTC. The encoded protein is CSVETPGLNYEQYF.

The chain links TRBV29-1 to TRBJ1-2, with 7 bases identical to TRBD1. The CDR3 spans 13 residues. The junction had 6 bases not matched to a gene; V was cut back by 4 bases and J by 4 bases. Germline V gives CDR1 SQVTM, CDR2 ANQGSEA. In DNA form, the CDR3 reads TGCAGCGTTGTGTGGGGGACAGCCTATGGCTACACCTTC. This encodes CSVVWGTAYGYTF.

The chain recombines TRBV5-1 with TRBJ2-5; D perhaps matches TRBD1 (6 bases). The V end lost 4 bases, the J end lost 2 bases, and 12 bases lay between the germline ends. The length of the CDR3 is 14 residues. Germline V gene data show CDR1 as SGHRS and CDR2 as YFSETQ. The CDR3 reads CASSLGTHQETQYF. CDR3 coding DNA: TGCGCCAGCAGCCTAGGGACACATCAAGAGACCCAGTACTTC.

The CDR3 loop is CASLGTSGRFSKNIQYF. For the CDR3, the DNA is TGTGCCAGCCTAGGGACTAGCGGGAGGTTTAGCAAAAACATTCAGTACTTC. The rearrangement links TRBV28 to TRBJ2-4; 15 positions match TRBD2. Trimming at V came to 8 bases and at J to 3 bases, leaving 8 bases not matched to a gene. The V gene's germline CDR1 is MDHEN and CDR2 SYDVKM. CDR3 length equals 17 residues.

V usage is TRBV5-1 and J usage is TRBJ2-5, with D possibly matching TRBD2 (5 bases). This CDR3 spans 12 amino acids. Trimming left V 7 bases short and J 1 base short, with 8 bases between. CDR1 SGHRS and CDR2 YFSETQ come from the germline V gene. The CDR3: CASRLFQETQYF. The CDR3 DNA follows: TGCGCCAGCCGACTATTCCAAGAGACCCAGTACTTC.

The CDR3 is CASSLAPGQGVEQYF. The CDR3 coding sequence is TGTGCCAGCAGCTTGGCACCGGGACAGGGGGTCGAGCAGTACTTC. The chain combines TRBV5-4 with TRBJ2-7; the match to TRBD1 covers 11 bases. The CDR3 runs to 15 residues. The trim removed 0 bases at V and 6 bases at J, leaving 5 bases unmatched. CDR1 SGHNT and CDR2 YYREEE come from the germline V gene (reference sequence).

This clone has more than one count but fewer than ten. CDR3 DNA: TGCGCCAGCAGCTACGCCAGGGCTTCCTACGAGCAGTACTTC. Its translation: CASSYARASYEQYF. The genes are TRBV10-2 and TRBJ2-7; tentative D call: TRBD1 (5 bases). CDR1 is WSHSY, CDR2 SAAADI, per germline. V dropped 6 bases and J dropped 1 base, with 13 bases sitting between them. This CDR3 is built from 14 residues.

The chain links TRBV9 to TRBJ1-6; 8 positions match TRBD1. J was trimmed by 2 bases and V by 4 bases; bases with no gene match: 5. The CDR3 contains 16 residues. Germline loops: CDR1 SGDLS, CDR2 YYNGEE. CDR3 in amino acids: CASSTGQGPYNSPLHF. The CDR3 region has the DNA TGTGCCAGCAGCACCGGACAGGGACCCTATAATTCACCCCTCCACTTT. The variable domain in full, with the rest retrieved from reference TRBV9 and TRBJ1-6, is DSGVTQTPKHLITATGQRVTLRCSPRSGDLSVYWYQQSLDQGLQFLIQYYNGEERAKGNILERFSAQQFPDLHSELNLSSLELGDSALYFCASSTGQGPYNSPLHFGNGTRLTVT.

The chain links TRBV6-5 to TRBJ1-2, with unresolved D. Trimming stripped 0 bases from V and 4 bases from J, with 12 bases between. The length of the CDR3 is 15 residues. Germline-derived CDR1 and CDR2 are MNHEY and SVGAGI. CDR3 region: CASSYSSEESYGYTF. CDR3 nucleotide sequence: TGTGCCAGCAGTTACTCGAGTGAAGAAAGCTATGGCTACACCTTC.

The chain combines TRBV28 with TRBJ2-7, with a possible D match to TRBD1 (6 bases). V was shortened by 6 bases and J by 2 bases, with 17 bases between the two germline ends. This CDR3 contains 15 residues. Per the germline V gene, CDR1 is MDHEN and CDR2 is SYDVKM. CDR3 sequence: CASSPPDRIAYEQYF. The DNA of the CDR3 is TGTGCCAGCAGCCCCCCTGACAGGATAGCCTACGAGCAGTACTTC.

V is TRBV6-6 and J is TRBJ1-3, with 8 bases fitting TRBD1. Trimming at V came to 2 bases and at J to 4 bases, leaving 7 bases not matched to a gene. The CDR3 is 16 amino acids. Germline assignment: CDR1 MNHNY and CDR2 SVGAGI (reference sequence). CDR3: CASSYEGDRPGNTIYF. CDR3 nucleotide sequence: TGTGCCAGCAGTTACGAGGGGGACAGGCCCGGAAACACCATATATTTT.

The gene calls are TRBV29-1 and TRBJ2-1, with D hard to call. CDR3 length equals 11 residues. The V gene lost 4 bases and the J gene lost 9 bases, with 10 bases spanning the gap. Germline V lookup: CDR1 SQVTM, CDR2 ANQGSEA. The CDR3 DNA is TGCAGCGTTGGGTTAGCAGTTGAGCAGTTCTTC. The encoded protein is CSVGLAVEQFF.

V usage is TRBV4-1 and J usage is TRBJ2-5; maybe TRBD2 (5 bases). From germline, CDR1 is MGHRA and CDR2 YSYEKL. This CDR3 is built from 15 residues. V was pared by 0 bases and J by 7 bases, with 15 bases between. The CDR3: CASSQDEGYLATQYF. CDR3 DNA: TGCGCCAGCAGCCAAGATGAGGGATATCTAGCGACCCAGTACTTC.

The chain carries TRBV18 and TRBJ1-1, with D possibly being TRBD1 (5 bases). Trimming removed 0 bases at V and 3 bases at J, with 8 bases between. The germline V gene has CDR1 KGHSH and CDR2 LQKENI. This CDR3 spans 14 amino acids. CDR3 in DNA: TGTGCCAGCTCACCACCAGGGGTATACACTGAAGCTTTCTTT. This translates into CASSPPGVYTEAFF.

V is TRBV20-1 and J is TRBJ2-7; D is uncertain. Looked up from germline, CDR1 is DFQATT and CDR2 is SNEGSKA (reference sequence). V was shortened by 0 bases and J by 7 bases, with 7 bases between the two germline ends. The length of the CDR3 is 11 residues. CDR3 amino acids: CSARDTLEQYF. CDR3 in DNA: TGCAGTGCTAGAGACACCCTAGAGCAGTACTTC.